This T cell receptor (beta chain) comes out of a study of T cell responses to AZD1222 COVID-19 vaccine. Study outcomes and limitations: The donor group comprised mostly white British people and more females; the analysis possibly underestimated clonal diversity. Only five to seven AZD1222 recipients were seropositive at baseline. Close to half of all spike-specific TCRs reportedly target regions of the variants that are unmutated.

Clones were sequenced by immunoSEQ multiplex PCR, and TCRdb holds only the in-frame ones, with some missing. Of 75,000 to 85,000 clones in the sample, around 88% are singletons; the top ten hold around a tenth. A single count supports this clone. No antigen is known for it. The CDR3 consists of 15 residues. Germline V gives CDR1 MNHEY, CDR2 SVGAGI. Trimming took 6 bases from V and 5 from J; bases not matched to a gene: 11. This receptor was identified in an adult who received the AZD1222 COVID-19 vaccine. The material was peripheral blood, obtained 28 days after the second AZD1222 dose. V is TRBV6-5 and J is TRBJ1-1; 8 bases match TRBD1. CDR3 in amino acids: CASSSPGQGQTEAFF. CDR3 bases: TGTGCCAGCAGCTCCCCCGGACAGGGACAAACTGAAGCTTTCTTT.